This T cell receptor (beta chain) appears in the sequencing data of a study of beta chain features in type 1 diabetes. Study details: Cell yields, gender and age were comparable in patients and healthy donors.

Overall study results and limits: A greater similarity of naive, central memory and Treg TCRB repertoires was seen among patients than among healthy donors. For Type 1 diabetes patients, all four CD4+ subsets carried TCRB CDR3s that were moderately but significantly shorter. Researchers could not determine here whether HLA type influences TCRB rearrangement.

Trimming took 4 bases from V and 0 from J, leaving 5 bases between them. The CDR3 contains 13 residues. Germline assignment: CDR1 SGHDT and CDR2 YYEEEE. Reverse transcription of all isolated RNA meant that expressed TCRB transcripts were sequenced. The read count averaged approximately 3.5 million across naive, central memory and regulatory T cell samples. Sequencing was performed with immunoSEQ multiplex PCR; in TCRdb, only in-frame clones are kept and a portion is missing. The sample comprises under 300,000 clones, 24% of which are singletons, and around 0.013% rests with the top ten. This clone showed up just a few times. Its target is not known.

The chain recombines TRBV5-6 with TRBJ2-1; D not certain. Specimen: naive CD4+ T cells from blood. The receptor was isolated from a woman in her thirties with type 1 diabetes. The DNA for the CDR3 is TGTGCCAGCAGCCCCAGCTCCTACAATGAGCAGTTCTTC. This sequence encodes CASSPSSYNEQFF. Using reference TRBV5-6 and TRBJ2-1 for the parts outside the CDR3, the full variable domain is DAGVTQSPTHLIKTRGQQVTLRCSPKSGHDTVSWYQQALGQGPQFIFQYYEEEERQRGNFPDRFSGHQFPNYSSELNVNALLLGDSALYLCASSPSSYNEQFFGPGTRLTVL.